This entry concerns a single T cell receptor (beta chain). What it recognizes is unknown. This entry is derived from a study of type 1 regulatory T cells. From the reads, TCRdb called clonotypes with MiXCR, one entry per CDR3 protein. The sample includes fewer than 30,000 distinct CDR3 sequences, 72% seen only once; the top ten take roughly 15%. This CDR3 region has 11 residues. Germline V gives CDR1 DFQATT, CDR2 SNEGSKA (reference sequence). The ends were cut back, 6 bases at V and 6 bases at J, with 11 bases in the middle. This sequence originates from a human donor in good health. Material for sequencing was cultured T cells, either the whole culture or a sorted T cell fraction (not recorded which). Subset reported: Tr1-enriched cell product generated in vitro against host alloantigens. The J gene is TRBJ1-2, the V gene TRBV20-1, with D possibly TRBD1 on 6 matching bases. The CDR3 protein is CSAGGKDGYTF. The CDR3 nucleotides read TGCAGTGCCGGGGGCAAGGATGGCTACACCTTC.